Listed below are T cell receptor beta chains from one sample, sequenced in a study of blood T cells in healthy people across ages. TCRdb ran MiXCR on the 5' RACE reads and lists one entry per CDR3 protein. This sample carries about 280,000 distinct CDR3 sequences, roughly 27% of them seen once, and the ten largest clones take 25% to 35%. Sequenced input: blood. The receptors originated from a woman aged 70 to 79 in good health. CDR3s include the opening cysteine and the closing phenylalanine or tryptophan. The D gene is left open where the match is weak. Some rows have no size entry. The others give once, few or many, or a class for an expanded clone.

size: few; V: TRBV14; J: TRBJ2-1; D: NA; CDR3: CASSRRLGTSLIDNEQFF; DNA: TGTGCCAGCAGCCGCCGCCTTGGGACCTCATTGATCGACAATGAGCAGTTCTTC
size: NA; V: TRBV20-1; J: TRBJ2-5; D: NA; CDR3: CSPTGGARVETQYF; DNA: TGCAGCCCGACGGGGGGCGCCAGGGTGGAGACCCAGTACTTC
size: NA; V: TRBV5-1; J: TRBJ2-5; D: NA; CDR3: CASSLQPLAERGQETQYF; DNA: TGCGCCAGCAGCTTGCAGCCATTGGCTGAGAGGGGGCAAGAGACCCAGTACTTC
size: few; V: TRBV29-1; J: TRBJ1-1; D: NA; CDR3: CSCGGLNTEAFF; DNA: TGCAGCTGTGGAGGGCTGAACACTGAAGCTTTCTTT
size: few; V: TRBV20-1; J: TRBJ1-6; D: NA; CDR3: CSAKQITYNSPLHF; DNA: TGCAGTGCTAAGCAGATAACCTATAATTCACCCCTCCACTTT
size: NA; V: TRBV20-1; J: TRBJ2-5; D: NA; CDR3: CSASSRDETQYF; DNA: TGCAGTGCTAGCAGCAGGGATGAGACCCAGTACTTC
size: NA; V: TRBV6-2/TRBV6-3; J: TRBJ2-5; D: TRBD2; CDR3: CASSYLAGVWETQYF; DNA: TGTGCCAGCAGTTACCTAGCGGGAGTCTGGGAGACCCAGTACTTC
size: few; V: TRBV4-1; J: TRBJ2-1; D: NA; CDR3: CASSQADLARPYNEQFF; DNA: TGCGCCAGCAGCCAAGCGGATTTAGCGCGCCCCTACAATGAGCAGTTCTTC
size: NA; V: TRBV28; J: TRBJ2-5; D: TRBD2; CDR3: CASSLSLLAGGQETQYF; DNA: TGTGCCAGCAGTTTATCATTGCTAGCGGGAGGGCAAGAGACCCAGTACTTC
size: NA; V: TRBV4-1; J: TRBJ2-3; D: TRBD2; CDR3: CASSASVLAANTDTQYF; DNA: TGCGCCAGCAGCGCTTCAGTCCTAGCGGCGAACACAGATACGCAGTATTTT
size: NA; V: TRBV20-1; J: TRBJ2-5; D: NA; CDR3: CSARVEGSGQETQYF; DNA: TGCAGTGCTAGAGTTGAGGGAAGCGGCCAAGAGACCCAGTACTTC
size: NA; V: TRBV18; J: TRBJ2-2; D: NA; CDR3: CATLPVANTGELFF; DNA: TGTGCCACCTTACCAGTCGCGAACACCGGGGAGCTGTTTTTT
size: many; V: TRBV6-1; J: TRBJ2-1; D: TRBD2; CDR3: CASLRPGGKNEQFF; DNA: TGTGCTAGCCTAAGACCGGGAGGGAAGAATGAGCAGTTCTTC
size: NA; V: TRBV3-1; J: TRBJ2-1; D: NA; CDR3: CASSRGGKDNEQFF; DNA: TGTGCCAGCAGCCGTGGGGGAAAAGACAATGAGCAGTTCTTC
size: NA; V: TRBV5-4; J: TRBJ2-3; D: TRBD2; CDR3: CASSLDQAGGTDTQYF; DNA: TGTGCCAGCAGCTTGGACCAAGCGGGAGGTACCGATACGCAGTATTTT
size: few; V: TRBV4-1; J: TRBJ2-3; D: NA; CDR3: CASSQDFRGREMGTQYF; DNA: TGCGCCAGCAGCCAAGATTTCCGGGGGCGGGAAATGGGTACGCAGTATTTT
size: many; V: TRBV10-3; J: TRBJ1-3; D: NA; CDR3: CAISENSGNTIYF; DNA: TGTGCCATCAGTGAAAACTCTGGAAACACCATATATTTT
size: NA; V: TRBV4-2; J: TRBJ1-2; D: NA; CDR3: CASSQYTMTGPYGYTF; DNA: TGTGCCAGCAGCCAATATACGATGACCGGTCCCTATGGCTACACCTTC
size: NA; V: TRBV10-3; J: TRBJ2-7; D: NA; CDR3: CATSPASRGPREQYF; DNA: TGTGCCACCTCCCCAGCTTCCCGGGGACCGAGGGAGCAGTACTTC
size: few; V: TRBV10-3; J: TRBJ2-3; D: NA; CDR3: CAISESAVTDTQYF; DNA: TGTGCCATCAGTGAGTCGGCGGTCACAGATACGCAGTATTTT
size: NA; V: TRBV7-3; J: TRBJ2-1; D: NA; CDR3: CASSGGRTSRDEQFF; DNA: TGTGCCAGCAGCGGTGGGCGTACTAGCCGAGATGAGCAGTTCTTC
size: NA; V: TRBV7-9; J: TRBJ1-3; D: NA; CDR3: CAGSPRRNSGNTIYF; DNA: TGTGCCGGATCCCCCCGGAGGAACTCTGGAAACACCATATATTTT
size: NA; V: TRBV5-1; J: TRBJ2-1; D: NA; CDR3: CASSFTGDEQFF; DNA: TGCGCCAGCAGCTTTACGGGAGATGAGCAGTTCTTC
size: NA; V: TRBV27; J: TRBJ1-2; D: NA; CDR3: CASSPPNSRGYTF; DNA: TGTGCCAGCAGTCCACCGAACTCCCGAGGCTACACCTTC
size: NA; V: TRBV7-2; J: TRBJ1-1; D: NA; CDR3: CASSHTTGFTEAFF; DNA: TGTGCCAGCAGCCATACTACAGGGTTCACTGAAGCTTTCTTT
size: NA; V: TRBV11-2; J: TRBJ2-7; D: NA; CDR3: CASSLAFISSRGYERYF; DNA: TGTGCCAGCAGCTTAGCCTTTATTTCCTCCAGGGGTTACGAGCGGTACTTC
size: few; V: TRBV20-1; J: TRBJ2-1; D: NA; CDR3: CSARQYNEQFF; DNA: TGCAGTGCTAGACAATACAATGAGCAGTTCTTC
size: few; V: TRBV11-2; J: TRBJ2-5; D: NA; CDR3: CASSLVRGAAIQETQYF; DNA: TGTGCCAGCAGCTTAGTAAGGGGGGCGGCCATCCAAGAGACCCAGTACTTC
size: NA; V: TRBV12-3/TRBV12-4; J: TRBJ2-3; D: TRBD2; CDR3: CASSPPEREETDTQYF; DNA: TGTGCCAGCAGTCCTCCCGAGCGGGAGGAAACAGATACGCAGTATTTT
size: NA; V: TRBV25-1; J: TRBJ2-1; D: TRBD1; CDR3: CASSVWGQGVNEQFF; DNA: TGTGCCAGCAGTGTATGGGGACAGGGTGTCAATGAGCAGTTCTTC
size: few; V: TRBV2; J: TRBJ1-4; D: NA; CDR3: CASSLRVEGEKLFF; DNA: TGTGCCAGCAGCCTCAGGGTCGAAGGTGAAAAACTGTTTTTT
size: few; V: TRBV29-1; J: TRBJ1-2; D: NA; CDR3: CSVDSYGYTF; DNA: TGCAGCGTTGATTCCTATGGCTACACCTTC
size: few; V: TRBV27; J: TRBJ1-5; D: NA; CDR3: CASSTTSGTPNQPQHF; DNA: TGTGCCAGCAGCACCACCAGTGGGACACCTAATCAGCCCCAGCATTTT
size: few; V: TRBV3-1; J: TRBJ1-2; D: TRBD1; CDR3: CASSRGQWYTF; DNA: TGTGCCAGCAGCCGGGGACAGTGGTACACCTTC
size: few; V: TRBV6-5; J: TRBJ2-5; D: NA; CDR3: CASSWGVLETQYF; DNA: TGTGCCAGCAGCTGGGGGGTGTTAGAGACCCAGTACTTC
size: NA; V: TRBV15; J: TRBJ2-3; D: NA; CDR3: CATSRDIVQRSSTDTQYF; DNA: TGTGCCACCAGCAGAGACATCGTCCAGCGCTCTAGCACAGATACGCAGTATTTT
size: few; V: TRBV12-3/TRBV12-4; J: TRBJ2-3; D: TRBD2; CDR3: CASRMTSGVTDTQYF; DNA: TGTGCCAGCAGGATGACTAGCGGGGTGACAGATACGCAGTATTTT
size: few; V: TRBV28; J: TRBJ1-2; D: NA; CDR3: CASSLVGRVTDGYTF; DNA: TGTGCCAGCAGTTTAGTCGGCAGGGTAACGGATGGCTACACCTTC
size: few; V: TRBV6-1; J: TRBJ2-7; D: NA; CDR3: CASSELRLRRYF; DNA: TGTGCCAGCAGTGAATTGAGGTTAAGGCGATACTTC
size: many; V: TRBV7-8; J: TRBJ2-5; D: TRBD2; CDR3: CASSFRGGSGYQETQYF; DNA: TGTGCCAGCAGCTTTCGTGGTGGTAGCGGGTACCAAGAGACCCAGTACTTC
size: NA; V: TRBV18; J: TRBJ2-5; D: TRBD2; CDR3: CASSLYGGLAGGETQYF; DNA: TGTGCCAGCTCACTCTATGGGGGACTAGCGGGAGGAGAGACCCAGTACTTC
size: NA; V: TRBV20-1; J: TRBJ1-5; D: NA; CDR3: CSARGGRGGNQPQHF; DNA: TGCAGTGCTAGAGGGGGGAGGGGGGGCAATCAGCCCCAGCATTTT
size: NA; V: TRBV25-1; J: TRBJ2-1; D: TRBD1; CDR3: CASSDPGGKGYEQFF; DNA: TGTGCCAGCAGTGACCCAGGGGGCAAAGGATATGAGCAGTTCTTC
size: many; V: TRBV5-5; J: TRBJ1-1; D: NA; CDR3: CASTPRSGVNTEAFF; DNA: TGTGCCAGCACCCCTAGGAGTGGGGTTAACACTGAAGCTTTCTTT
size: few; V: TRBV14; J: TRBJ2-3; D: NA; CDR3: CASSHRVTSGVGPDTQYF; DNA: TGTGCCAGCAGCCATAGGGTAACATCGGGAGTGGGCCCAGATACGCAGTATTTT
size: few; V: TRBV6-5; J: TRBJ2-2; D: TRBD1; CDR3: CASSYTYTGTGGPGELFF; DNA: TGTGCCAGCAGTTACACATATACCGGGACAGGGGGCCCCGGGGAGCTGTTTTTT
size: NA; V: TRBV7-8; J: TRBJ1-1; D: NA; CDR3: CASSLAPGPNTEAFF; DNA: TGTGCCAGCAGCTTAGCGCCCGGGCCGAACACTGAAGCTTTCTTT
size: NA; V: TRBV5-1; J: TRBJ2-3; D: TRBD2; CDR3: CASSLVAGEGDTQYF; DNA: TGCGCCAGCAGCTTGGTGGCGGGAGAGGGAGATACGCAGTATTTT
size: NA; V: TRBV24-1; J: TRBJ2-3; D: TRBD2; CDR3: CATSDPTSGSTDTQYF; DNA: TGTGCCACCAGTGACCCAACTAGCGGAAGCACAGATACGCAGTATTTT